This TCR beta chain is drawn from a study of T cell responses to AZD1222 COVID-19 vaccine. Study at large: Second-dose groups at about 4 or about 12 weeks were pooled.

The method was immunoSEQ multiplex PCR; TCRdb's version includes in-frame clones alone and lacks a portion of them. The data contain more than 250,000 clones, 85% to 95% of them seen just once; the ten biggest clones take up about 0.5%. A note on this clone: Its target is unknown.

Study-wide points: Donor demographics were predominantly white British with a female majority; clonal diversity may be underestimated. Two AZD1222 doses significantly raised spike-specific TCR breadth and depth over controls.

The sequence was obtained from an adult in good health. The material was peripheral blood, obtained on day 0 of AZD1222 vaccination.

The CDR3 DNA reads TGTGCCAGCAGTTTATGGGGGACAGCCGATTCCTACGAGCAGTACTTC. Residues: CASSLWGTADSYEQYF. The chain employs TRBV27 and TRBJ2-7, with 7 bases identical to TRBD1. The ends lost 1 base at V and 1 base at J; junction bases unmatched: 7. Germline lookup yields CDR1 MNHEY and CDR2 SMNVEV (reference sequence). The CDR3 spans 16 residues.